This TCR beta chain was sequenced during a study of blood T cells in healthy people across ages. With regard to this clonotype: Its target is not known.

Study observations and caveats: Both naive CD4+ cell counts and diversity were greater in long-lived donors than in aged donors. Diversity was estimated from one million T cells, and these estimates were considered underestimates. Diversity of TCR beta per million T cells declined in a roughly linear way with age.

The second PCR ran about 6 to 11 cycles with a sample-barcoded 5' primer and J-beta primers. From the 5' RACE reads, TCRdb called clonotypes with MiXCR, one entry per CDR3 protein. In the table there are 650,000 to 1,000,000 distinct CDR3 sequences, about 34% of which are singletons. This CDR3 region has 14 residues. The J segment lost 4 bases and the V segment lost 6 bases, leaving 5 bases of the junction unmatched. Germline V lookup: CDR1 MGHRA, CDR2 YSYEKL. This receptor was identified in a young man in good health. Sequences were obtained from blood. The gene calls are TRBV4-1 and TRBJ1-4, with 7 nucleotides matching TRBD1. CDR3 nucleotides: TGCGCCAGCAGAAAGGGGGCTGTTAATGAAAAACTGTTTTTT. Translation: CASRKGAVNEKLFF.